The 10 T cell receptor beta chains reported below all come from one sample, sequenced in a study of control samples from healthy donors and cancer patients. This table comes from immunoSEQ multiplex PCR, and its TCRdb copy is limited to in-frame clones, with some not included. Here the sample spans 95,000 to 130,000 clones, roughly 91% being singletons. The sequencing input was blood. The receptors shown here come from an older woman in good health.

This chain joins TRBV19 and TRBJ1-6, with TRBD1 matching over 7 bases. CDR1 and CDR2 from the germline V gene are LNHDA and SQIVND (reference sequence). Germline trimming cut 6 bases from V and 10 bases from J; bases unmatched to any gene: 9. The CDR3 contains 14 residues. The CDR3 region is CASRWTGLNSPLHF. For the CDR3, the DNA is TGTGCCAGTAGGTGGACAGGTTTGAACTCACCCCTCCACTTT.

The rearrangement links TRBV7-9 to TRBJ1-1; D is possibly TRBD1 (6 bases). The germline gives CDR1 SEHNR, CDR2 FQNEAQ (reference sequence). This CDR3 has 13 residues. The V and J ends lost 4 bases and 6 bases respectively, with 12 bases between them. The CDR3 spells CASSSHRVSEAFF. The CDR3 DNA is TGTGCCAGCAGCTCCCACAGGGTATCTGAAGCTTTCTTT.

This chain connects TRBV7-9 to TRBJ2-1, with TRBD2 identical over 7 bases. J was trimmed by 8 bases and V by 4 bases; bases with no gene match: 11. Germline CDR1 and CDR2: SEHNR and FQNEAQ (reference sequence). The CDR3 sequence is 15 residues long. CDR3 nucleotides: TGTGCCAGCAGCTCCTCTATAGCGGGTGGGTATGAGCAGTTCTTC. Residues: CASSSSIAGGYEQFF.

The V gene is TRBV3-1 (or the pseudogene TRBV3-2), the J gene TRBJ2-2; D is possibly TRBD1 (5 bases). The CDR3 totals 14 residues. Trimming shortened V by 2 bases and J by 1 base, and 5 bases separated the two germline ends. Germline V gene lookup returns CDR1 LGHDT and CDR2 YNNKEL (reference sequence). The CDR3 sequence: CASSQQGNTGELFF. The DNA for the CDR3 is TGTGCCAGCAGCCAACAGGGGAACACCGGGGAGCTGTTTTTT.

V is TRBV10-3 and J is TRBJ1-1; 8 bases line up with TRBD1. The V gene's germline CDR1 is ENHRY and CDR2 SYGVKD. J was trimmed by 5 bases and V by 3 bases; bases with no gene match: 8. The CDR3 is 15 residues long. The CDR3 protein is CAISDFTGGGTEAFF. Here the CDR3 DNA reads TGTGCCATCAGTGATTTTACAGGGGGTGGTACTGAAGCTTTCTTT.

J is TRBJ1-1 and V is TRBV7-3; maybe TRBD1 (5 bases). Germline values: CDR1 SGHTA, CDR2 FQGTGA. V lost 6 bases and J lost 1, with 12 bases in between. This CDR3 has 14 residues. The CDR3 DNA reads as TGTGCCAGCAGTCCGGGACGGACGAACACTGAAGCTTTCTTT. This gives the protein CASSPGRTNTEAFF. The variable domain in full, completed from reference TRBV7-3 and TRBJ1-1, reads GAGVSQTPSNKVTEKGKYVELRCDPISGHTALYWYRQSLGQGPEFLIYFQGTGAADDSGLPNDRFFAVRPEGSVSTLKIQRTERGDSAVYLCASSPGRTNTEAFFGQGTRLTVV.

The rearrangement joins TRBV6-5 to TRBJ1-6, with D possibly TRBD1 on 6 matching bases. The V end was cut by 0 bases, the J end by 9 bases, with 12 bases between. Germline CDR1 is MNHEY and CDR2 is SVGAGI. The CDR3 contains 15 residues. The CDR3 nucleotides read TGTGCCAGCAGTTACTCCCGCAGGGGCTCTTCACCCCTCCACTTT. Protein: CASSYSRRGSSPLHF.

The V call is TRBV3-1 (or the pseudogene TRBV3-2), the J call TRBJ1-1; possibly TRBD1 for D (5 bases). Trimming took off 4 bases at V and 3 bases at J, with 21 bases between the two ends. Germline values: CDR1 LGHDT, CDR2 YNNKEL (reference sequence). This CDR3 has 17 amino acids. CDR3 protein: CASSPPGTADPHTEAFF. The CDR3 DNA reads TGTGCCAGCAGCCCCCCCGGGACCGCGGACCCACACACTGAAGCTTTCTTT.

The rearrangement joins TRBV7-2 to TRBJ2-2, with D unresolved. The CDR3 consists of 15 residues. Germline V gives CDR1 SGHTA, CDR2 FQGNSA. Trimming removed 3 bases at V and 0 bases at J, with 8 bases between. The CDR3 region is CASSFPGTNTGELFF. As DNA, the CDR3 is TGTGCCAGCAGCTTTCCAGGAACGAACACCGGGGAGCTGTTTTTT.

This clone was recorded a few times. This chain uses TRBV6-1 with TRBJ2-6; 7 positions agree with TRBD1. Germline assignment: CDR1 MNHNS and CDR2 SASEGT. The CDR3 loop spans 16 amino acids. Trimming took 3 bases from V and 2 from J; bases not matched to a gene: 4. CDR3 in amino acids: CASSDRTGTGANVLTF. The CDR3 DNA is TGTGCCAGCAGTGACCGGACAGGAACTGGGGCCAACGTCCTGACTTTC.